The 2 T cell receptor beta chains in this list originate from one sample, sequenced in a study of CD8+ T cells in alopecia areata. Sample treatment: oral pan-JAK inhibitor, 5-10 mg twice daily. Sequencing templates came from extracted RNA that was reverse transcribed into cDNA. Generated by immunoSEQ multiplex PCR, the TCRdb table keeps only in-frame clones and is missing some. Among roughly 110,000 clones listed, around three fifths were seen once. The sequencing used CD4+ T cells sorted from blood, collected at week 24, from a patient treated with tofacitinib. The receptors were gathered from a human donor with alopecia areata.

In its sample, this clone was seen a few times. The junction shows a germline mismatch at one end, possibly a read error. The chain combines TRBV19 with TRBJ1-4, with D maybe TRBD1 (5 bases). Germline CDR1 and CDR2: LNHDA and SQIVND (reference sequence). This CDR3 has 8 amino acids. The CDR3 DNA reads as TGTGCCAGTGGACCGGGACGGTTT. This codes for CASGPGRF.

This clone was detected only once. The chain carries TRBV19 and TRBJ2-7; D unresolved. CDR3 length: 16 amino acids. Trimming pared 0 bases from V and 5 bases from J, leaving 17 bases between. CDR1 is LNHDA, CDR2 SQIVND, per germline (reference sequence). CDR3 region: CASSIDLRPPRNEQYF. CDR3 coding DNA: TGTGCCAGTAGTATAGATCTTCGCCCGCCCAGGAACGAGCAGTACTTC.